This entry describes one T cell receptor beta chain. The antigen remains unidentified. Other DNA sequences in the same sample also yield this CDR3. CD45RO negativity and positive selection for CCR7 defined naive CD8 cells, a population that excluded terminally differentiated effector memory CD45RA+ cells. Template for every sorted-subset replicate PCR totaled about 0.2 ug DNA, roughly 30,000 T cell genomes. The repertoire was sequenced with immunoSEQ multiplex PCR; TCRdb's copy has only in-frame clones and lacks some. Altogether about 1,900,000 clones are present, about 95% being singletons, with the ten largest covering 1% to 1.5%. The data originate from a study of shared clonotypes between healthy human individuals. Whole-study results and caveats: A few donors had 5% to 6% of their naive CD4 clonotypes in common. Rarefaction demonstrated incomplete sorted-subset sequencing despite large depth. Relative to memory subsets, naive subsets generally showed larger estimated richness.

The clonotype originates from a man aged 18 to 30 in good health. Sequencing input: naive CD8+ T cells sorted from blood.

The CDR3 DNA reads TGTGCCAGCAGCTTGGACGGAACTGAAGCTTTCTTT. This codes for CASSLDGTEAFF. The chain employs TRBV5-4 and TRBJ1-1; the D is unclear. V lost 0 bases, J lost 5 bases, and 5 bases lay in between. There are 12 residues in the CDR3. Looked up from germline, CDR1 is SGHNT and CDR2 is YYREEE (reference sequence).